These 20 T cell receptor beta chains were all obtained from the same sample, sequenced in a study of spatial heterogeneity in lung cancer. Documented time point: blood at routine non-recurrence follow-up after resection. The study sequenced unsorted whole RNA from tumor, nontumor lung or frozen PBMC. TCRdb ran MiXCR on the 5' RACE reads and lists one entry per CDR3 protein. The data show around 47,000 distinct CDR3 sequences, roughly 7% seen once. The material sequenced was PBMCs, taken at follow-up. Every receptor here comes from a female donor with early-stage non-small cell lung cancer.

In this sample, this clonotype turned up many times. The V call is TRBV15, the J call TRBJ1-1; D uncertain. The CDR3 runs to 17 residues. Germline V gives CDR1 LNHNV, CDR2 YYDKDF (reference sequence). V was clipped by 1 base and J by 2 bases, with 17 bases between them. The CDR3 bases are TGTGCCACCAGCAGAGCCCCTACGTGGGTTCGAAACACTGAAGCTTTCTTT. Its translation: CATSRAPTWVRNTEAFF.

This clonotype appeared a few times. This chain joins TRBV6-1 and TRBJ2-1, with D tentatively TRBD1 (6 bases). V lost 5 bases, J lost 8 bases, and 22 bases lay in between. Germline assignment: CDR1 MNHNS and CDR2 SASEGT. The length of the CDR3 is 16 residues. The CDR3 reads CASSQTRQQGLDEQFF. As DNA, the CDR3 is TGTGCCAGCAGTCAAACCCGACAACAGGGTTTGGATGAGCAGTTCTTC.

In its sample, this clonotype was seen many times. CDR3 loop: CASSLAPWGENYGYTF. The CDR3 nucleotides read TGTGCCAGCAGCTTAGCCCCATGGGGGGAGAACTATGGCTACACCTTC. The genes are TRBV7-2 and TRBJ1-2; D perhaps matches TRBD1 (5 bases). V gave up 0 bases and J gave up 2 bases, with 13 bases separating them. This CDR3 contains 16 residues. Looked up from germline, CDR1 is SGHTA and CDR2 is FQGNSA.

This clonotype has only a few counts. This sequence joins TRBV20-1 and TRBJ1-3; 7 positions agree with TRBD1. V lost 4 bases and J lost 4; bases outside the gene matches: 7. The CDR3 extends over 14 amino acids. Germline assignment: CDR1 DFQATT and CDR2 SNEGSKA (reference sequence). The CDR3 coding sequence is TGCAGTGCTACTCGGGACAGTACAGGAAACACCATATATTTT. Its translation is CSATRDSTGNTIYF.

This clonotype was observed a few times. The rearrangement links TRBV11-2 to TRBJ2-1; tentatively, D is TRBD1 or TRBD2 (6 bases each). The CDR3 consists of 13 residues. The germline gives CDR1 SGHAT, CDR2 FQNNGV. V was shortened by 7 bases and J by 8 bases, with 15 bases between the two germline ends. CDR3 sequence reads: CASTHEGGDEQFF. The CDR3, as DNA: TGTGCCAGCACCCATGAGGGGGGCGATGAGCAGTTCTTC. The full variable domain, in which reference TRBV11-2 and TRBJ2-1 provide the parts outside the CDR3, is EAGVAQSPRYKIIEKRQSVAFWCNPISGHATLYWYQQILGQGPKLLIQFQNNGVVDDSQLPKDRFSAERLKGVDSTLKIQPAKLEDSAVYLCASTHEGGDEQFFGPGTRLTVL.

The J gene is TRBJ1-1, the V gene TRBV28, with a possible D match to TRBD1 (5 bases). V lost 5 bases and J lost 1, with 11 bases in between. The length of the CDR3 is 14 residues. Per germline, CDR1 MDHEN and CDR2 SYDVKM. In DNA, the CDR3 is TGTGCCAGCAGTCCAGGGTTAGGGAACACTGAAGCTTTCTTT. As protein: CASSPGLGNTEAFF.

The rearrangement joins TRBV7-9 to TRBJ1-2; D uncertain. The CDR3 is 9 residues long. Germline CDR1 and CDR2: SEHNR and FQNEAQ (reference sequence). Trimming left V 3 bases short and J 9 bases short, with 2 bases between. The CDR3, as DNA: TGTGCCAGCAGCTTGAGCTACACCTTC. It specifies CASSLSYTF.

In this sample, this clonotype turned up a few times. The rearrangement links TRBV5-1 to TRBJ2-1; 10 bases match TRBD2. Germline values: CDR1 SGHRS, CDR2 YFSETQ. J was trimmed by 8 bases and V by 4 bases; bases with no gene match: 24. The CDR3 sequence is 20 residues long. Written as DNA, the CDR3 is TGCGCCAGCAGCCCCGCCGGGCCTAACCTAGCGGGGGTCAAGTCGGATGAGCAGTTCTTC. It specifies CASSPAGPNLAGVKSDEQFF.

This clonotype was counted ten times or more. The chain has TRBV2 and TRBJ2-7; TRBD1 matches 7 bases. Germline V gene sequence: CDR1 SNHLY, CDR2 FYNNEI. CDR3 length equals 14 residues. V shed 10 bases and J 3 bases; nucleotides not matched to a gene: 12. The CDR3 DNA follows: TGTGCCACCACCCCCGGGACAGAGATCTACGAGCAGTACTTC. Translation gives CATTPGTEIYEQYF.

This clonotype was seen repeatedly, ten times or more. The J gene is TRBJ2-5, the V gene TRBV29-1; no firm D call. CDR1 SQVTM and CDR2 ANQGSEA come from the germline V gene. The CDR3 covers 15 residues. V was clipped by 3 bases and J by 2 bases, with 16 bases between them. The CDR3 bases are TGCAGCGTTGACCGCCCGTCTAGTTGGCAAGAGACCCAGTACTTC. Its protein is CSVDRPSSWQETQYF. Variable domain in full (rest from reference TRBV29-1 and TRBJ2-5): SAVISQKPSRDICQRGTSLTIQCQVDSQVTMMFWYRQQPGQSLTLIATANQGSEATYESGFVIDKFPISRPNLTFSTLTVSNMSPEDSSIYLCSVDRPSSWQETQYFGPGTRLLVL.

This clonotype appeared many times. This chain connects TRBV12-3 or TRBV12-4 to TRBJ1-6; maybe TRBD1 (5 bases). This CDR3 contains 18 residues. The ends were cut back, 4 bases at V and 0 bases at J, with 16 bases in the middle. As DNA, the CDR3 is TGTGCCAGCAGTTCGGTCCGGACATGGAGCTCCTATAATTCACCCCTCCACTTT. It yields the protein CASSSVRTWSSYNSPLHF.

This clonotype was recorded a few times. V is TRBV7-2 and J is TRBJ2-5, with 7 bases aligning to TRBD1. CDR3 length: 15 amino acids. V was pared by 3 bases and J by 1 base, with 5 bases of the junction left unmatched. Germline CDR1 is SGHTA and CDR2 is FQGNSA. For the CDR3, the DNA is TGTGCCAGCAGCTTGGCCAGGGGGTTCCAAGAGACCCAGTACTTC. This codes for CASSLARGFQETQYF.

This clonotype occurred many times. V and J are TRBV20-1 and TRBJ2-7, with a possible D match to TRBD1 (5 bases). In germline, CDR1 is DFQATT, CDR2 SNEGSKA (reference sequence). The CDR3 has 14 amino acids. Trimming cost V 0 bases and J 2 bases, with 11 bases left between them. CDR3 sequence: CSARDLDRTYEQYF. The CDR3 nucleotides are TGCAGTGCTAGAGATCTTGACAGAACCTACGAGCAGTACTTC.

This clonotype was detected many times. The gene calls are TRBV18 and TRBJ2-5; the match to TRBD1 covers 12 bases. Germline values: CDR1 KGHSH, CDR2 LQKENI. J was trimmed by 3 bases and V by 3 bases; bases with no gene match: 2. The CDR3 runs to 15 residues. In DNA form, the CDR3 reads TGTGCCAGCTCACCGGGGACAGGGGGCGAAGAGACCCAGTACTTC. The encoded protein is CASSPGTGGEETQYF.

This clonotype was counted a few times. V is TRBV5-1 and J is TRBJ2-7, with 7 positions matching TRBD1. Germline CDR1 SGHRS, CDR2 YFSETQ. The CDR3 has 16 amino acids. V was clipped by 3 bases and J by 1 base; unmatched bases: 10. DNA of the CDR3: TGCGCCAGCAGCTCGTACTCGACAGGGAAATCCTACGAGCAGTACTTC. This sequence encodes CASSSYSTGKSYEQYF.

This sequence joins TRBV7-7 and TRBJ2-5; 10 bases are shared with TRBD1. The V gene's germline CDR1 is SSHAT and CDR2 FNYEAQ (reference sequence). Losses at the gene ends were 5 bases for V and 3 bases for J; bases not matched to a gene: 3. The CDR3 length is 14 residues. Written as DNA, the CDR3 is TGTGCCAGCAGCGCCGGGACAGGGGAAGAGACCCAGTACTTC. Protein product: CASSAGTGEETQYF.

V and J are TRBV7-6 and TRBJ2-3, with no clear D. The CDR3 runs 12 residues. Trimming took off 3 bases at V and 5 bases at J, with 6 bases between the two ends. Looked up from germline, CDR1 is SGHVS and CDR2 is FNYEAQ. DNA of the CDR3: TGTGCCAGCAGCTTTTATGGAGATACGCAGTATTTT. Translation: CASSFYGDTQYF.

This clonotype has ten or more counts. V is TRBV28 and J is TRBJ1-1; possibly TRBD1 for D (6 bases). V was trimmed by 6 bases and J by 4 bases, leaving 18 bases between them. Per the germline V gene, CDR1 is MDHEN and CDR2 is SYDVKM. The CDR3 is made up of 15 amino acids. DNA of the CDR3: TGTGCCAGCAGAGGGTTGGAGGGGGTTGGCACTGAAGCTTTCTTT. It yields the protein CASRGLEGVGTEAFF.

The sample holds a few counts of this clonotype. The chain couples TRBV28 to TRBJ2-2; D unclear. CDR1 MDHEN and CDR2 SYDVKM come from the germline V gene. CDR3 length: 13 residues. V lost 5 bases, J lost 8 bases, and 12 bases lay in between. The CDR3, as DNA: TGTGCCAGCAGTGGGCAGCCCGAGGGGGAGCTGTTTTTT. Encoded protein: CASSGQPEGELFF.

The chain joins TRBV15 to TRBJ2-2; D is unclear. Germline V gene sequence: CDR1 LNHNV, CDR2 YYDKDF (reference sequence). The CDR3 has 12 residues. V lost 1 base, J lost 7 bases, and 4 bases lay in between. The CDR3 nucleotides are TGTGCCACCAGCAGAGTTGACGGGGAGCTGTTTTTT. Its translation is CATSRVDGELFF. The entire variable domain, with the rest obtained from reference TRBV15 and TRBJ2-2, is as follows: DAMVIQNPRYQVTQFGKPVTLSCSQTLNHNVMYWYQQKSSQAPKLLFHYYDKDFNNEADTPDNFQSRRPNTSFCFLDIRSPGLGDTAMYLCATSRVDGELFFGEGSRLTVL.